This TCR beta chain came from a study of T-cell memory formation after mild COVID-19. General study results and limits: Still unconfirmed is whether the second-wave clones peaking on day 37 recognized SARS-CoV-2. The finding that pre-infection memory included some responding clones suggested that cross-reactive memory joined. Clones that contracted from day 15 to 85 had balanced CD4/CD8; later expanders were CD4+ biased.

In its sample, this clonotype was seen a few times. Its matching antigen is unknown. With constant-segment primers, 5'RACE yielded cDNA libraries of TCR alpha and TCR beta that carried sample barcodes and UMIs. TCRdb reanalysed the 5' RACE reads using MiXCR and keeps one entry per CDR3 protein. The sample has about 340,000 distinct CDR3 sequences, approximately 15% seen once; the top ten hold around 22%. V lost 6 bases, J lost 0 bases, and 7 bases stayed unmatched. This CDR3 contains 16 residues. The germline CDR1 and CDR2 sequences are SQVTM and ANQGSEA. The V gene is TRBV29-1, the J gene TRBJ2-6; 8 bases are shared with TRBD1. Sequencing was performed on PBMCs or a T cell subset sorted from them (not recorded which). The TCR was taken from a man aged 18-30 years who had mild COVID-19 (a few samples of this study predate the infection). Cell type and time point are not known. The CDR3 region has the DNA TGCAGCGTGGGGACAGGTGGTATCTCTGGGGCCAACGTCCTGACTTTC. Its translation: CSVGTGGISGANVLTF.